The rows below give T cell receptor beta chains drawn from one sample of a study of response to subunit inactivated influenza vaccine. In TCRdb, the RT-PCR reads were re-called with MiXCR into one record per CDR3 protein. The data contain about 780,000 distinct CDR3 sequences, about 18% of them seen just once; the ten biggest clones take up 11%. Sequencing used PBMCs from blood, obtained 5 days after vaccination. These receptors were taken from a man aged 45-60 years who received an inactivated influenza vaccine. The CDR3 runs from the conserved cysteine through the conserved F or W. Each record gives: V gene, J gene, CDR3 protein.

TRBV5-6	TRBJ1-2	CASSSPYRANGYTF
TRBV11-1	TRBJ2-1	CASSLVTTSGTIYNEQFF
TRBV12-3/TRBV12-4	TRBJ2-5	CASSLDGGFQETQYF
TRBV18	TRBJ2-7	CASSPKRGYGQYF
TRBV20-1	TRBJ2-3	CSASFGTNLAAGDTQYF
TRBV12-3/TRBV12-4	TRBJ2-1	CASSPLVHNEQFF
TRBV5-1	TRBJ1-2	CASSLVGFEARSYGYTF
TRBV7-6	TRBJ1-3	CASSLAQGGNTIYF
TRBV30	TRBJ2-5	CAWAVGLRETQYF
TRBV28	TRBJ1-5	CASSTIILAHQPQHF
TRBV6-2/TRBV6-3	TRBJ2-7	CASSTGTSSYF
TRBV4-1	TRBJ2-7	CASSRLKTTGNGYEQYF
TRBV15	TRBJ2-1	CATSRAGGAGRHEQFF
TRBV10-3	TRBJ2-3	CAISEQTSTDTQYF
TRBV6-5	TRBJ1-2	CASSWRGEDRSGYTF
TRBV7-9	TRBJ2-7	CASSLATSGRHEQYF
TRBV5-6	TRBJ2-7	CASSLWGSDEQYF
TRBV12-3/TRBV12-4	TRBJ2-1	CASSPPGLAGMVEQFF
TRBV12-3/TRBV12-4	TRBJ1-5	CASSLTLGGKQPQHF
TRBV25-1	TRBJ2-2	CASSDQDRGESRELFF
TRBV10-3	TRBJ2-2	CAISESGQTGELFF
TRBV6-2/TRBV6-3	TRBJ2-7	CATNIGNRAYEQYF
TRBV12-3/TRBV12-4	TRBJ1-1	CASSLMAGNTEAFF
TRBV4-2	TRBJ1-4	CASSLAAGFELFF
TRBV20-1	TRBJ2-7	CSASKRGPLAEQYF
TRBV29-1	TRBJ1-2	CSVEDRAYGYTF
TRBV28	TRBJ2-1	CASRLAGYNEQFF
TRBV6-2/TRBV6-3	TRBJ2-7	CASSYPLDRSYEQYF
TRBV10-3	TRBJ2-1	CASSGTAYNEQFF
TRBV9	TRBJ2-5	CASSGGYNTGHGTQYF
TRBV7-2	TRBJ2-1	CASSFDRGDNEQFF
TRBV15	TRBJ1-5	CATSRPLEGANQPQHF
TRBV12-3/TRBV12-4	TRBJ2-2	CASSRLSGTGELFF